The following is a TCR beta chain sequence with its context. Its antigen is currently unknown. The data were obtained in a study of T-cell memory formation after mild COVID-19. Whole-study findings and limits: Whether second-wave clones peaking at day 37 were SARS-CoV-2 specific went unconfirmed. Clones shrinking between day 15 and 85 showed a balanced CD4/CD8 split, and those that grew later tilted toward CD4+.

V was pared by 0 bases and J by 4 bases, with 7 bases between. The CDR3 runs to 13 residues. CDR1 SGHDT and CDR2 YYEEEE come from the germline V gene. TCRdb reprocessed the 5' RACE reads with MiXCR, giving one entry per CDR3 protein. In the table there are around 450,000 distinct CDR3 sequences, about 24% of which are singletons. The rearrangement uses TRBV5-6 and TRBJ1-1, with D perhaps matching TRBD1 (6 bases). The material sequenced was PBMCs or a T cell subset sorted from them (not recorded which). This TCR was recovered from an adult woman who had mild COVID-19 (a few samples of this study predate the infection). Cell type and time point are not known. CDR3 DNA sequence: TGTGCCAGCAGCTTGGTCAGGGGCACTGAAGCTTTCTTT. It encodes CASSLVRGTEAFF.